These 4 T cell receptor beta chains were sequenced from one sample in a study of CD8+CD57+ T cells in acquired aplastic anemia. TCR beta VDJ and CDR3 profiling used genomic DNA as template. Each CDR3 protein is one row after TCRdb ran MiXCR on the reads. The sample has hundreds of thousands of distinct CDR3 sequences, approximately 51% seen once. The authors sequenced patients whose flow cytometry had shown CD8+CD57+ cell expansion. The sample consisted of sorted CD4+, CD8+, or CD8+CD57+ T cells (not recorded which) from PBMCs. These receptors were taken from a human donor with aplastic anemia.

V is TRBV6-4 and J is TRBJ1-5; no definite D call. This CDR3 spans 9 amino acids. Germline CDR1 reads MRHNA; CDR2 reads SNTAGT. V gave up 5 bases and J gave up 9 bases, with 2 bases separating them. The CDR3 DNA reads TGTGCCAGCAGTAGGCCCCAGCATTTT. Its translation: CASSRPQHF.

This clonotype was detected many times. The V and J genes are TRBV9 and TRBJ1-2; possible D gene TRBD1, 5 bases. This CDR3 is built from 17 residues. Germline V lookup: CDR1 SGDLS, CDR2 YYNGEE. V lost 3 bases and J lost 13, with 31 bases in between. The CDR3 bases are TGTGCCAGCAGCGCAGGGCAGTCGGACGGACCTGTAAGCTTCTCCACCTTC. This codes for CASSAGQSDGPVSFSTF.

The chain recombines TRBV6-1 with TRBJ2-3, with D maybe TRBD2 (6 bases). This CDR3 is built from 18 residues. In germline, CDR1 is MNHNS, CDR2 SASEGT. The ends were cut back, 0 bases at V and 1 base at J, with 17 bases in the middle. CDR3 in amino acids: CASSEARRLVFGTDTQYF. The CDR3 DNA reads as TGTGCCAGCAGTGAAGCGAGGAGACTAGTGTTCGGCACAGATACGCAGTATTTT.

This clonotype was seen ten or more times. The chain carries TRBV10-3 and TRBJ2-5; 10 bases line up with TRBD1. Germline V lookup: CDR1 ENHRY, CDR2 SYGVKD. This CDR3 region has 15 residues. V shed 1 base and J 5 bases; nucleotides not matched to a gene: 4. The CDR3 spells CAISELTGGQETQYF. CDR3 sequence (DNA): TGTGCCATCAGTGAGTTGACAGGGGGCCAGGAGACCCAGTACTTC.